The rows below give T cell receptor beta chains drawn from one sample of a study of control samples from healthy donors and cancer patients. Using immunoSEQ multiplex PCR, the repertoire was profiled, and TCRdb retains in-frame clones only, with some absent. Seen here are some 130,000 clones, approximately 92% observed once, and the top ten hold about 2.5%. The material sequenced was blood. All receptors derive from a man aged 35 to 55 in good health. Each CDR3 is given without its conserved first and last residue.

v_call: TRBV28
j_call: TRBJ1-1
cdr3_aa: ASSLGTNTEAF

v_call: TRBV5-1
j_call: TRBJ2-7
cdr3_aa: ASSLEEGTQQY

v_call: TRBV12-3/TRBV12-4
j_call: TRBJ1-2
cdr3_aa: ASSFLTGGGYT

v_call: TRBV7-9
j_call: TRBJ1-5
cdr3_aa: ASSLGRGYGNQPQH

v_call: TRBV2
j_call: TRBJ1-1
cdr3_aa: ASRATGEYTEAF

v_call: TRBV19
j_call: TRBJ2-2
cdr3_aa: ASSPTGHNTGELF

v_call: TRBV2
j_call: TRBJ2-5
cdr3_aa: ASSDRQTRFGETQY

v_call: TRBV27
j_call: TRBJ2-2
cdr3_aa: ASSYIRGNTGELF

v_call: TRBV10-3
j_call: TRBJ2-5
cdr3_aa: AISEMGETQY

v_call: TRBV7-3
j_call: TRBJ2-1
cdr3_aa: ASSFELAGGNNEQF